The 27 T cell receptor beta chains reported below all come from one sample, sequenced in a study of cytomegalovirus exposure and HLA in healthy donors. Vbeta (60) and Jbeta (13) primers were used in the PCR. Using immunoSEQ multiplex PCR, the repertoire was profiled, and TCRdb retains in-frame clones only, with some absent. The sample consists of about 170,000 clones, approximately 70% of them appearing once. The sample taken for sequencing was PBMCs. The source is a man aged 35 to 55 in good health and CMV-seropositive.

This chain joins TRBV9 and TRBJ1-1; D may be TRBD1 (5 bases). The CDR3 spans 17 residues. The V end lost 0 bases, the J end lost 1 base, and 16 bases lay between the germline ends. Germline-derived CDR1 and CDR2 are SGDLS and YYNGEE. This CDR3 is CASSVVGAPGRNTEAFF. The CDR3, as DNA: TGTGCCAGCAGCGTAGTAGGGGCACCAGGCAGGAACACTGAAGCTTTCTTT.

The V gene is TRBV7-8, the J gene TRBJ1-1; TRBD1 is a possible D gene (5 bases). The germline V and J ends were trimmed by 1 base and 0 bases, with 9 bases remaining between them. CDR3 length: 15 amino acids. Germline CDR1 and CDR2: SGHVS and FQNEAQ. The CDR3 DNA reads as TGTGCCAGCAGCTTAGTTGGGGCATTGAACACTGAAGCTTTCTTT. This gives the protein CASSLVGALNTEAFF.

V gene TRBV2 combines with J gene TRBJ2-2, with D perhaps matching TRBD1 (6 bases). Deletions cut 6 bases from V and 0 bases from J, with 11 bases between. The CDR3 sequence is 15 residues long. The germline V gene has CDR1 SNHLY and CDR2 FYNNEI. In DNA, the CDR3 is TGTGCCAGCAGCGAGGACAGCGCGAACACCGGGGAGCTGTTTTTT. Its translation: CASSEDSANTGELFF.

DNA of the CDR3: TGTGCCAGCTCCGGTATAGCCACTGAAGCTTTCTTT. This codes for CASSGIATEAFF. The chain carries TRBV6-5 and TRBJ1-1; D not resolved. Germline CDR1 reads MNHEY; CDR2 reads SVGAGI. Trimming took 8 bases from V and 4 from J, leaving 11 bases between them. The CDR3 loop spans 12 amino acids.

This chain's CDR3 is CASSGQLTDTQYF. In nucleotides, the CDR3 is TGTGCTAGCTCGGGACAACTCACAGATACGCAGTATTTT. The chain links TRBV12-5 to TRBJ2-3; D may be TRBD1 (6 bases). Per the germline V gene, CDR1 is LGHNT and CDR2 is FRNRAP. The CDR3 contains 13 residues. V was clipped by 9 bases and J by 2 bases, with 12 bases between them.

The J gene is TRBJ2-7, the V gene TRBV30, with a tentative D call TRBD1 (5 bases). The CDR3 contains 13 residues. Per germline, CDR1 GTSNPN and CDR2 SVGIG (reference sequence). Trimming took 2 bases from V and 3 from J, leaving 11 bases between them. The CDR3: CAWSFGRDYEQYF. The CDR3 nucleotides read TGTGCCTGGAGTTTTGGCAGGGACTACGAGCAGTACTTC.

V is TRBV9 and J is TRBJ2-2, with D maybe TRBD1 (6 bases). The CDR3 has 16 residues. The germline CDR1 and CDR2 sequences are SGDLS and YYNGEE. Trimming took off 0 bases at V and 1 base at J, with 10 bases between the two ends. CDR3 in amino acids: CASSVVGRGNTGELFF. CDR3 in DNA: TGTGCCAGCAGCGTAGTTGGCAGGGGGAACACCGGGGAGCTGTTTTTT.

This CDR3 reads CSVTTGASSYEQYF. CDR3 sequence (DNA): TGCAGCGTCACCACAGGGGCAAGCTCCTACGAGCAGTACTTC. The chain couples TRBV29-1 to TRBJ2-7; 7 positions match TRBD1. The CDR3 contains 14 residues. V lost 6 bases and J lost 0; bases outside the gene matches: 8. CDR1 and CDR2 from the germline V gene are SQVTM and ANQGSEA.

The rearrangement uses TRBV11-2 and TRBJ1-5; possible D gene TRBD1, 5 bases. Germline V gives CDR1 SGHAT, CDR2 FQNNGV. The V end was cut by 1 base, the J end by 3 bases, with 10 bases between. This CDR3 contains 15 residues. The CDR3 sequence is CASSLVAGNNQPQHF. CDR3 DNA sequence: TGTGCCAGCAGCTTAGTTGCAGGGAACAATCAGCCCCAGCATTTT.

This clone turned up a few times. The genes are TRBV27 and TRBJ2-7; D is possibly TRBD1 (6 bases). Trimming removed 5 bases at V and 6 bases at J, with 17 bases between. CDR3 length: 14 amino acids. The germline V gene has CDR1 MNHEY and CDR2 SMNVEV (reference sequence). The CDR3 DNA reads as TGTGCCAGCAGTCAGTACCGGGACAAAAGCGAGCAGTACTTC. This gives the protein CASSQYRDKSEQYF.

This chain uses TRBV7-2 with TRBJ1-1, with D possibly being TRBD1 (6 bases). The V gene lost 5 bases and the J gene lost 8 bases, with 15 bases spanning the gap. CDR3 size: 13 residues. In germline, CDR1 is SGHTA, CDR2 FQGNSA. The CDR3 nucleotides are TGTGCCAGCAGCCCGGCAGACAGGAAAGAAGCTTTCTTT. Its protein product is CASSPADRKEAFF.

This clone turned up a few times. The rearrangement links TRBV7-2 to TRBJ1-2; D possibly corresponds to TRBD1 (5 bases). The germline V gene has CDR1 SGHTA and CDR2 FQGNSA. V lost 3 bases and J 7 bases, leaving 12 bases between the germline ends. CDR3 length equals 13 residues. The CDR3 region is CASSFTGGCGYTF. CDR3 in DNA: TGTGCCAGCAGCTTTACAGGAGGGTGTGGCTACACCTTC.

This clone appeared a few times. The V call is TRBV10-3, the J call TRBJ2-1; 7 positions agree with TRBD2. The length of the CDR3 is 16 residues. Germline CDR1 is ENHRY and CDR2 is SYGVKD. V gave up 2 bases and J gave up 8 bases; unmatched junction bases: 12. The CDR3 loop reads CAISEASGAPWDEQFF. The CDR3 nucleotides read TGTGCCATCAGTGAGGCCAGCGGGGCCCCCTGGGATGAGCAGTTCTTC.

This clone has more than one count but fewer than ten. This chain connects TRBV14 to TRBJ2-5; tentative D call: TRBD2 (5 bases). The germline V and J ends were trimmed by 1 base and 5 bases, with 14 bases remaining between them. CDR3 length: 15 residues. Germline V gene data show CDR1 as SGHDN and CDR2 as FVKESK. CDR3 coding DNA: TGTGCCAGCAGCCAAGGGATCCAACAGCGGGAGACCCAGTACTTC. Translated, it gives CASSQGIQQRETQYF. The full variable domain, with the rest looked up from reference TRBV14 and TRBJ2-5, is EAGVTQFPSHSVIEKGQTVTLRCDPISGHDNLYWYRRVMGKEIKFLLHFVKESKQDESGMPNNRFLAERTGGTYSTLKVQPAELEDSGVYFCASSQGIQQRETQYFGPGTRLLVL.

This sequence joins TRBV27 and TRBJ2-1, with TRBD2 matching 14 bases. Germline CDR1 reads MNHEY; CDR2 reads SMNVEV (reference sequence). The CDR3 has 19 residues. V shed 5 bases, J shed 2 bases, and the junction held 11 bases outside the gene matches. In DNA, the CDR3 is TGTGCCAGCAGTATCCGGACTAGCGGGGGGATTACCGCCTACAATGAGCAGTTCTTC. It encodes CASSIRTSGGITAYNEQFF.

With regard to this clone: Additional DNA sequences in this sample encode the identical CDR3. The chain uses TRBV5-1 and TRBJ2-7, with 9 bases aligning to TRBD1. V was pared by 3 bases and J by 1 base, with 2 bases of the junction left unmatched. Germline values: CDR1 SGHRS, CDR2 YFSETQ. The CDR3 runs 14 residues. In DNA, the CDR3 is TGCGCCAGCAGCTCCGGGACAGGGTCCTACGAGCAGTACTTC. Translating it yields CASSSGTGSYEQYF.

This clone was seen a few times. This sequence joins TRBV11-1 and TRBJ2-3; D is ambiguous. The V gene's germline CDR1 is SGHAT and CDR2 FQDESV (reference sequence). The CDR3 covers 16 residues. Deletions cut 5 bases from V and 0 bases from J, with 15 bases between. CDR3 protein: CASSRRGRSSTDTQYF. In DNA, the CDR3 is TGTGCCAGCAGCCGCCGAGGCAGATCTAGCACAGATACGCAGTATTTT. The variable domain in full, with the rest retrieved from reference TRBV11-1 and TRBJ2-3, is EAEVAQSPRYKITEKSQAVAFWCDPISGHATLYWYRQILGQGPELLVQFQDESVVDDSQLPKDRFSAERLKGVDSTLKIQPAELGDSAMYLCASSRRGRSSTDTQYFGPGTRLTVL.

V is TRBV19 and J is TRBJ1-6; possible D gene TRBD1, 5 bases. Trimming took off 2 bases at V and 7 bases at J, with 9 bases between the two ends. CDR3 size: 14 residues. Germline loops: CDR1 LNHDA, CDR2 SQIVND (reference sequence). The CDR3 DNA reads as TGTGCCAGTAGTATACCAGGGCGGAATTCACCCCTCCACTTT. This codes for CASSIPGRNSPLHF.

The chain joins TRBV10-3 to TRBJ2-3, with 7 bases lining up with TRBD1. The CDR3 consists of 15 residues. Germline CDR1 is ENHRY and CDR2 is SYGVKD. The ends lost 4 bases at V and 3 bases at J; junction bases unmatched: 7. The CDR3 nucleotides are TGTGCCATCAGTGGGGGACAGAGCAGTACAGATACGCAGTATTTT. This sequence encodes CAISGGQSSTDTQYF.

Only one count was recorded for this clone. The V and J genes are TRBV30 and TRBJ2-2; D possibly corresponds to TRBD2 (6 bases). V was clipped by 0 bases and J by 7 bases, with 15 bases between them. CDR1 is GTSNPN and CDR2 is SVGIG in the germline V gene (reference sequence). The CDR3 contains 15 residues. For the CDR3, the DNA is TGTGCCTGGAGTGTACTCCACGGGGGACTCGGGGAGCTGTTTTTT. It encodes CAWSVLHGGLGELFF.

Details on this clone: Distinct nucleotide sequences in the sample also encode this CDR3. The chain couples TRBV18 to TRBJ1-1; D might be TRBD1 (5 bases). V shed 3 bases and J shed 4 bases, with 9 bases lying between them. The CDR3 runs 13 residues. Per the germline V gene, CDR1 is KGHSH and CDR2 is LQKENI. For the CDR3, the DNA is TGTGCCAGCTCACCGGCGGGGGGCACTGAAGCTTTCTTT. It specifies CASSPAGGTEAFF.

This clone is a singleton in its sample. V and J are TRBV11-2 and TRBJ1-5; D gene ambiguous. V lost 5 bases, J lost 5 bases, and 10 bases lay in between. CDR1 and CDR2 (germline): SGHAT, FQNNGV. The CDR3 is 13 amino acids. CDR3 amino acids: CASSPRTDQPQHF. The CDR3 coding sequence is TGTGCCAGCAGCCCTCGTACAGATCAGCCCCAGCATTTT.

CDR3 DNA: TGTGCCAGCAGCTCTACAGGGATCACAGATACGCAGTATTTT. This gives the protein CASSSTGITDTQYF. V gene TRBV11-1 combines with J gene TRBJ2-3, with D tentatively TRBD1 (6 bases). Trimming stripped 4 bases from V and 2 bases from J, with 10 bases between. Germline V gene data show CDR1 as SGHAT and CDR2 as FQDESV (reference sequence). The CDR3 is made up of 14 amino acids.

DNA of the CDR3: TGCAGCGTTGGGGGACAGGGGGTTTCTGGGTATGGCTACACCTTC. This gives the protein CSVGGQGVSGYGYTF. J is TRBJ1-2 and V is TRBV29-1, with 11 positions matching TRBD1. The germline CDR1 and CDR2 sequences are SQVTM and ANQGSEA. CDR3 length: 15 residues. The ends lost 4 bases at V and 5 bases at J; junction bases unmatched: 9.

The chain employs TRBV6-1 and TRBJ1-3, with a possible D match to TRBD1 (5 bases). The CDR3 covers 15 residues. Trimming removed 5 bases from V and 1 base from J, with 12 bases in between. CDR1 is MNHNS, CDR2 SASEGT, per germline. In nucleotides, the CDR3 is TGTGCCAGCAGTCCTCAGGGCTATTCTGGAAACACCATATATTTT. Translating it yields CASSPQGYSGNTIYF.

The chain has TRBV6-1 and TRBJ1-5, with no clear D. V was clipped by 6 bases and J by 6 bases, with 15 bases between them. This CDR3 contains 14 residues. From germline, CDR1 is MNHNS and CDR2 SASEGT. CDR3: CASRMGRGGQPQHF. The CDR3 bases are TGTGCCAGCAGGATGGGGAGAGGCGGTCAGCCCCAGCATTTT.

The V and J genes are TRBV7-9 and TRBJ1-1, with D possibly being TRBD1 (5 bases). Per the germline V gene, CDR1 is SEHNR and CDR2 is FQNEAQ (reference sequence). This CDR3 contains 14 residues. V was trimmed by 6 bases and J by 6 bases, leaving 17 bases between them. This CDR3 is CASSGAGFGSEAFF. CDR3 in DNA: TGTGCCAGCAGTGGGGCCGGATTTGGGTCTGAAGCTTTCTTT.